A single sample is the source of the 11 T cell receptor beta chains below, sequenced in a study of OX40 agonist ivuxolimab in advanced cancers. Assay: immunoSEQ multiplex PCR; the TCRdb copy retains only in-frame clones and omits some. This table holds tens of thousands of clones, around 87% found once. The specimen was CD4+ or CD8+ T cells sorted from blood, collected in a trial of the OX40 agonist ivuxolimab. The receptors were gathered from an adult with an advanced solid tumor such as melanoma, head and neck, liver or kidney cancer.

The chain joins TRBV29-1 to TRBJ2-2; D might be TRBD2 (6 bases). Per germline, CDR1 SQVTM and CDR2 ANQGSEA. The CDR3 is made up of 14 amino acids. Trimming took off 4 bases at V and 0 bases at J, with 9 bases between the two ends. The DNA for the CDR3 is TGCAGCGTTGTTAGGGACTCGAACACCGGGGAGCTGTTTTTT. Its translation is CSVVRDSNTGELFF.

The V call is TRBV7-2, the J call TRBJ2-1, with 12 bases lining up with TRBD2. Trimming took 6 bases from V and 0 from J; bases not matched to a gene: 9. The germline gives CDR1 SGHTA, CDR2 FQGNSA. The CDR3 loop spans 18 amino acids. CDR3 nucleotide sequence: TGTGCCAGCAGTCTCACTAGCGGGGGGATGAGCTCCTACAATGAGCAGTTCTTC. Encoded protein: CASSLTSGGMSSYNEQFF.

This clone occurred many times. J is TRBJ1-1 and V is TRBV7-8, with unresolved D. CDR1 and CDR2 from the germline V gene are SGHVS and FQNEAQ. Deletions cut 1 base from V and 4 bases from J, with 7 bases between. This CDR3 region has 13 residues. The CDR3 DNA is TGTGCCAGCAGCTTAGTGGGCTTCACTGAAGCTTTCTTT. Translated, it gives CASSLVGFTEAFF.

The chain carries TRBV7-8 and TRBJ2-3, with 10 bases matching TRBD2. Unmatched junction bases numbered 9, after V lost 4 bases and J lost 5 bases. The length of the CDR3 is 16 residues. Germline V gene sequence: CDR1 SGHVS, CDR2 FQNEAQ. The CDR3 bases are TGTGCCAGCAGCTCCCTATGGCTAGCGGGAGAAGATACGCAGTATTTT. Its translation is CASSSLWLAGEDTQYF.

The chain combines TRBV6-1 with TRBJ1-2; TRBD1 agrees at 9 bases. The CDR3 is made up of 15 amino acids. The V gene end was trimmed by 3 bases and the J gene end by 5 bases; junction bases not matched to a gene: 7. Germline-derived CDR1 and CDR2 are MNHNS and SASEGT. CDR3 loop: CASSEAGTGRYGYTF. Here the CDR3 DNA reads TGTGCCAGCAGTGAGGCCGGGACAGGGAGGTATGGCTACACCTTC.

This clone was recorded a few times. The chain employs TRBV19 and TRBJ1-2; tentatively, D is TRBD1 (5 bases). In germline, CDR1 is LNHDA, CDR2 SQIVND (reference sequence). The V and J ends lost 4 bases and 3 bases respectively, with 12 bases between them. This CDR3 region has 14 residues. The CDR3: CASSSWQGDYGYTF. CDR3 bases: TGTGCCAGTAGTAGTTGGCAGGGAGACTATGGCTACACCTTC.

The chain uses TRBV10-3 and TRBJ1-5, with 8 bases fitting TRBD1. Germline CDR1 is ENHRY and CDR2 is SYGVKD. The CDR3 runs to 14 residues. Trimming cost V 4 bases and J 3 bases; bases outside gene matches: 2. The CDR3 is CAISATGDNQPQHF. In nucleotides, the CDR3 is TGTGCCATCAGTGCGACAGGGGACAATCAGCCCCAGCATTTT.

This rearrangement joins TRBV5-8 to TRBJ2-6; D perhaps matches TRBD1 (6 bases). The CDR3 sequence is 17 residues long. Trimming pared 4 bases from V and 1 base from J, leaving 15 bases between. Germline V gene sequence: CDR1 SGHTS, CDR2 YDEGEE. CDR3: CASSRQGHTSGANVLTF. The CDR3 DNA reads as TGTGCCAGCAGCCGGCAGGGACATACGTCTGGGGCCAACGTCCTGACTTTC. Combining the CDR3 with reference TRBV5-8 and TRBJ2-6 gives the whole variable domain EAGVTQSPTHLIKTRGQQATLRCSPISGHTSVYWYQQALGLGLQFLLWYDEGEERNRGNFPPRFSGRQFPNYSSELNVNALELEDSALYLCASSRQGHTSGANVLTFGAGSRLTVL.

The rearrangement links TRBV6-1 to TRBJ2-1; 9 nucleotides match TRBD1. V was pared by 3 bases and J by 2 bases, with 5 bases of the junction left unmatched. CDR3 length: 16 residues. Germline CDR1 is MNHNS and CDR2 is SASEGT. CDR3 in DNA: TGTGCCAGCAGTGAGCCGGGACAGGGACCCTACAATGAGCAGTTCTTC. Translated: CASSEPGQGPYNEQFF.

CDR3 DNA: TGCGCCAGCAGCTTGGACCAACAGAGGCTGAACACTGAAGCTTTCTTT. This translates into CASSLDQQRLNTEAFF. The V and J genes are TRBV5-1 and TRBJ1-1, with D unresolved. This CDR3 has 16 amino acids. Germline CDR1 reads SGHRS; CDR2 reads YFSETQ. V was pared by 0 bases and J by 0 bases, with 12 bases between.

The rearrangement uses TRBV28 and TRBJ1-1; 8 bases are a match to TRBD1. Germline trimming cut 6 bases from V and 11 bases from J; bases unmatched to any gene: 14. The CDR3 consists of 14 residues. CDR1 and CDR2 (germline): MDHEN, SYDVKM. Here the CDR3 reads CASSRTDAGGAAFF. In nucleotides, the CDR3 is TGTGCCAGCAGCCGAACCGACGCAGGGGGCGCGGCTTTCTTT.